The clone carrying this T cell receptor (beta chain) was observed once. The identical CDR3 is also encoded by other nucleotide sequences in the sample. Sequencing was performed with immunoSEQ multiplex PCR; in TCRdb, only in-frame clones are kept and a portion is missing. This table has fewer than 40,000 clones, just over 90% appearing once. The CDR3 is made up of 14 amino acids. J lost 4 bases, V lost 3 bases, and 4 bases had no gene match. Per germline, CDR1 LNHNV and CDR2 YYDKDF (reference sequence). These data originate in a study of T cell changes during pregnancy in multiple sclerosis. This TCR came from a female donor with multiple sclerosis, enrolled in a pregnancy study. This chain joins TRBV15 and TRBJ2-7, with 9 positions matching TRBD1. The sample was CD8+ T cells from peripheral blood mononuclear cells, taken in the first trimester of pregnancy. The CDR3 region has the DNA TGTGCCACCAGCAGGGACAGGGGTAGTTACGAGCAGTACTTC. This codes for CATSRDRGSYEQYF.